This TCR beta chain originates from a study of blood T cell repertoires in COVID-19. Germline V gene lookup returns CDR1 SGHNT and CDR2 YENEEA. V lost 5 bases to trimming and J lost 2 bases; unmatched junction nucleotides: 3. The CDR3 contains 14 residues. TCRdb's table, derived via immunoSEQ multiplex PCR, lists solely in-frame clones and lacks some. Here the sample spans hundreds of thousands of clones, approximately 84% being singletons. The specimen sequenced was peripheral blood. This sequence joins TRBV11-3 and TRBJ1-1; 9 bases agree with TRBD1. The receptor comes from a man aged 35-49 years with acute or convalescent COVID-19. The DNA of the CDR3 is TGTGCCAGCAGCCTGGGACAGGGTAACACTGAAGCTTTCTTT. Protein product: CASSLGQGNTEAFF.